This T cell receptor (beta chain) is drawn from a study of blood T cell repertoires in COVID-19. Study context: Samples came from the United States, Italy and Spain, spanning acute and convalescent COVID-19. T cells, B-cell-depleted T cells, or PBMCs provided the cDNA or gDNA that served as material.

The trim removed 6 bases at V and 4 bases at J, leaving 2 bases unmatched. Germline CDR1 reads KGHDR; CDR2 reads SFDVKD. The CDR3 runs 13 residues. Original handling: Amplification with reference gene primers provided the estimates of nucleated cell counts. Sequenced by immunoSEQ multiplex PCR; TCRdb stores in-frame clones only, minus some. That table supplies the V and J calls and clone size; D and trimming were determined from the DNA. This table holds some 120,000 clones, 75% to 90% found once. This rearrangement joins TRBV24-1 to TRBJ2-1; 7 bases line up with TRBD2. The sequence was obtained from a human donor in a cohort sampled during active COVID-19. The sequenced sample was peripheral blood. CDR3 DNA sequence: TGTGCCACCAGTCGGGACTATTACAATGAGCAGTTCTTC. The encoded protein is CATSRDYYNEQFF.